The sequence of this TCR beta chain was determined in a study of T cell responses to AZD1222 COVID-19 vaccine. General study results and limits: The sample set comprised mostly white British donors with more females, and clonal diversity was possibly underestimated. Spike was spanned by vaccine-associated CD4 TCRs, with dominance at 160-218 and 743-854.

To note about this clone: Its antigen remains unidentified.

Data came from immunoSEQ multiplex PCR; TCRdb stores just in-frame clones and leaves some out. Among about 150,000 clones listed, about nine tenths were seen once. Germline V gene sequence: CDR1 MNHEY, CDR2 SVGAGI. The V and J ends lost 3 bases and 6 bases respectively, with 8 bases between them. CDR3 length: 13 amino acids. This TCR derives from an adult in good health. The chain links TRBV6-5 to TRBJ2-2; D not certain. The sample in question was peripheral blood, obtained on day 0 of MenACWY control vaccination. CDR3 region: CASSYFEAGELFF. The CDR3 DNA follows: TGTGCCAGCAGTTATTTTGAAGCCGGGGAGCTGTTTTTT.